This T cell receptor beta chain was observed in a study of shared clonotypes between healthy human individuals. Sequencing used immunoSEQ multiplex PCR; TCRdb keeps in-frame clones, though not all of them. The sample holds roughly 850,000 clones, roughly 96% seen once. Naive-designated CD8 cells lacked CD45RO, were positively enriched for CCR7, and omitted terminally differentiated effector memory CD45RA+ cells. The germline V gene encodes CDR1 SGHVS and CDR2 FNYEAQ. V was clipped by 4 bases and J by 2 bases; unmatched bases: 3. The CDR3 is 15 amino acids. The chain carries TRBV7-6 and TRBJ2-3; TRBD2 agrees at 10 bases. The sample comprised naive CD8+ T cells sorted from blood. This clonotype was sampled from a man aged 30 to 45 in good health. CDR3 DNA: TGTGCCAGCAGCTGGACTAGCGGAAACACAGATACGCAGTATTTT. Protein product: CASSWTSGNTDTQYF.